This T cell receptor beta chain was retrieved from a study of regulatory T cells in long-lasting Graves disease. Whole-study findings and limits: Compared with new cases, persistent Graves' patients showed reduced TCR diversity. Analysis covered peripheral blood alone, not thyroid tissue.

The time point here: newly diagnosed GD, antithyroid drugs for less than 3 months. Scientists built the TCR library using RNA that was extracted from PBMCs. Each of the patients was recruited from an endocrinology department situated in Xi'an, China. Trimming shortened V by 5 bases and J by 6 bases, and 11 bases separated the two germline ends. The CDR3 is made up of 13 amino acids. Per germline, CDR1 SEHNR and CDR2 FQNEAQ (reference sequence). This clonotype was seen many times. Its matching antigen is unknown. Library construction for TCR beta used iRepertoire HTBI primers and Arm-PCR of CDR3 regions. Original processing methods: Sample data revealed 60 to 80 TRBV and about 15 TRBJ segments. TCRdb used MiXCR to reprocess the multiplex PCR reads, holding one entry per CDR3 protein. It is TCRdb's table, rather than the study itself, that gives the V and J calls and clone size. Here the sample spans hundreds of thousands of distinct CDR3 sequences, 16% being singletons.

This sample was also put to use in a study of T cells in Graves' hyperthyroidism and ophthalmopathy.

The input for sequencing was peripheral blood mononuclear cells (PBMCs), taken at new diagnosis, from a patient treated with antithyroid drugs. The TCR originated in a woman in her twenties or thirties with Graves disease. The chain recombines TRBV7-9 with TRBJ2-1, with D perhaps assigned TRBD1 or TRBD2 (6 bases each). Here the CDR3 DNA reads TGTGCCAGCAGCCCTTCGGGGGCCAATGAGCAGTTCTTC. It encodes CASSPSGANEQFF.